A selection of T cell receptor beta chains follows, all from one sample in a study of T cell changes during pregnancy in multiple sclerosis. The method was immunoSEQ multiplex PCR; TCRdb's version includes in-frame clones alone and lacks a portion of them. The data show tens of thousands of clones, about 93% seen once. Sequenced material: peripheral blood, taken in the first trimester of pregnancy. The receptors were gathered from a female donor with multiple sclerosis, enrolled in a pregnancy study. CDR3s leave out the opening cysteine and the closing phenylalanine or tryptophan. Each record gives: V gene, D gene, J gene, CDR3 protein. D genes are given only for firm matches.

V gene: TRBV5-4
D gene: .
J gene: TRBJ2-4
CDR3 protein: ASSLGSQGGLSIQY

V gene: TRBV7-2
D gene: .
J gene: TRBJ2-7
CDR3 protein: ASSLGTTRSSYEQY

V gene: TRBV28
D gene: .
J gene: TRBJ1-1
CDR3 protein: ASSSSPGAGNTEAF

V gene: TRBV4-1
D gene: .
J gene: TRBJ1-1
CDR3 protein: ASSHLGQPANTEAF

V gene: TRBV19
D gene: TRBD2
J gene: TRBJ2-2
CDR3 protein: ASSSRSGRAGELF

V gene: TRBV7-8
D gene: .
J gene: TRBJ1-2
CDR3 protein: ASSPVKGQGNGYT

V gene: TRBV18
D gene: .
J gene: TRBJ1-2
CDR3 protein: ASSPNQGTGYGYT

V gene: TRBV28
D gene: TRBD1
J gene: TRBJ1-5
CDR3 protein: ASSLPGQGTQPQH

V gene: TRBV15
D gene: .
J gene: TRBJ2-2
CDR3 protein: ATSRGSAGYTGELF

V gene: TRBV6-6
D gene: TRBD2
J gene: TRBJ2-7
CDR3 protein: ASSYTAGASGEQY

V gene: TRBV2
D gene: .
J gene: TRBJ1-1
CDR3 protein: AREGSSETEAF

V gene: TRBV5-1
D gene: .
J gene: TRBJ2-1
CDR3 protein: ASSITGYNEQF

V gene: TRBV28
D gene: .
J gene: TRBJ1-2
CDR3 protein: ASSPPGDYGYT

V gene: TRBV5-1
D gene: TRBD1
J gene: TRBJ1-2
CDR3 protein: ASSWRGQEYGYT

V gene: TRBV7-2
D gene: .
J gene: TRBJ2-7
CDR3 protein: ASSLVPGDSYEQY

V gene: TRBV5-4
D gene: TRBD1
J gene: TRBJ1-2
CDR3 protein: ASSFSDRELHGYT

V gene: TRBV4-1
D gene: TRBD2
J gene: TRBJ2-2
CDR3 protein: ASSGASGDGTGELF

V gene: TRBV9
D gene: .
J gene: TRBJ1-2
CDR3 protein: ASSEGTPYGYT

V gene: TRBV6-1
D gene: TRBD2
J gene: TRBJ2-1
CDR3 protein: ASSAPGGSSYNEQF

V gene: TRBV27
D gene: .
J gene: TRBJ1-1
CDR3 protein: ASSFQGNTEAF

V gene: TRBV19
D gene: .
J gene: TRBJ1-4
CDR3 protein: ASRRGNEKLF

V gene: TRBV4-3
D gene: .
J gene: TRBJ1-4
CDR3 protein: ASSQVGQGGYEKLF

V gene: TRBV28
D gene: .
J gene: TRBJ2-4
CDR3 protein: ASRERVAKNIQY

V gene: TRBV6-5
D gene: .
J gene: TRBJ2-2
CDR3 protein: ASRLDTANTGELF

V gene: TRBV5-1
D gene: .
J gene: TRBJ1-1
CDR3 protein: ASSLGALNTEAF

V gene: TRBV19
D gene: .
J gene: TRBJ1-1
CDR3 protein: ASRARGEAF

V gene: TRBV30
D gene: TRBD1
J gene: TRBJ1-2
CDR3 protein: AWSTRQGKGEYT

V gene: TRBV27
D gene: .
J gene: TRBJ1-2
CDR3 protein: ASKGATQANYGYT

V gene: TRBV18
D gene: .
J gene: TRBJ1-1
CDR3 protein: ASSPGGSQGTEAF

V gene: TRBV9
D gene: .
J gene: TRBJ1-1
CDR3 protein: ASSPLSFGNTEAF

V gene: TRBV5-1
D gene: TRBD1
J gene: TRBJ1-1
CDR3 protein: ASSWEGGQGYTEAF

V gene: TRBV2
D gene: .
J gene: TRBJ1-2
CDR3 protein: ASSEAGDPGGFGYT

V gene: TRBV18
D gene: TRBD1
J gene: TRBJ2-7
CDR3 protein: ASSPRDRGYEQY

V gene: TRBV29-1
D gene: .
J gene: TRBJ2-1
CDR3 protein: TGLSYNEQF

V gene: TRBV7-9
D gene: TRBD1
J gene: TRBJ2-2
CDR3 protein: ASSQRDRGKAGELF

V gene: TRBV6-5
D gene: .
J gene: TRBJ2-2
CDR3 protein: ASSLGPTGELF

V gene: TRBV27
D gene: TRBD2
J gene: TRBJ2-5
CDR3 protein: ASRLAGGPPETQY

V gene: TRBV7-9
D gene: .
J gene: TRBJ1-2
CDR3 protein: ASSFLGDYGYT

V gene: TRBV19
D gene: TRBD1
J gene: TRBJ1-5
CDR3 protein: ASSRQGGNQPQH

V gene: TRBV19
D gene: .
J gene: TRBJ2-3
CDR3 protein: ASSQTAGSTDTQY

V gene: TRBV19
D gene: TRBD1
J gene: TRBJ1-5
CDR3 protein: AADRGRDQPQH

V gene: TRBV20-1
D gene: .
J gene: TRBJ2-7
CDR3 protein: SASGPPEQY

V gene: TRBV21-1
D gene: .
J gene: TRBJ1-6
CDR3 protein: ASSKAPGGGRDDYNSPLH

V gene: TRBV27
D gene: .
J gene: TRBJ1-5
CDR3 protein: ASSPARGIGSNQPQH

V gene: TRBV2
D gene: .
J gene: TRBJ2-1
CDR3 protein: ASSEKQGRSNEQF

V gene: TRBV12-2
D gene: .
J gene: TRBJ1-1
CDR3 protein: ASRLARQWNTEAF

V gene: TRBV29-1
D gene: .
J gene: TRBJ2-6
CDR3 protein: SVDKLPGANVLT